Sequencing of this T cell receptor beta chain was carried out in a study of blood T cell repertoires in COVID-19 (TCRdb year 2020). Regarding the complete study: Samples covering the acute and convalescent phases of COVID-19 were provided by collaborators in the United States, Italy and Spain. The samples were drawn from the first 160 participants of the ongoing ImmuneRACE study and from 1,254 subjects provided by 6 global collaborators. The repertoires were released in a freely available public database meant as a resource for research on the immune response to SARS-CoV-2. The material from the prospective study consisted of cDNA or gDNA derived from T cells, B-cell-depleted T cells, or PBMCs. Where available, HLA class I and class II types were obtained from metadata supplied by the sample provider rather than from assay-based typing. Deeply sampled blood TCRbeta repertoires from subjects exposed to, actively infected with, or recovered from COVID-19 were included in the dataset. A de-identified subject ID, COVID-19 status, age in years and sex were almost always included in the sample metadata.

The collaborating institutions used their own protocols to collect whole blood in K2EDTA tubes. Collaborator samples were shipped for TCRbeta analysis as frozen whole blood, isolated PBMCs, or DNA extracted from either sample type. Beyond this particular receptor, the publication reports: How much clinical and demographic metadata was included differed by source and by participant, and the metadata was provided uncurated.

The CDR3 goes from the cysteine to the phenylalanine over 14 residues. This entry keeps only the CDR3 DNA: 42 bases, framed from base 1. V and J lose 6 bases and 5 bases, and a span of 16 bases separates them. Based on the germline V gene, the CDR1 and CDR2 sequences are KGHSH and LQKENI. TCRbeta CDR3 regions were amplified from genomic DNA by means of the immunoSEQ Assay, a bias-controlled multiplex PCR. The paper's data handling went like this. The number of nucleated cells in each sample was estimated from the amplification of reference gene primers within the assay. To quantify the absolute abundance of each unique TCRbeta CDR3 rearrangement, sequence reads were collapsed and filtered. For each sample, productive Simpson clonality was calculated as the square root of Simpson's diversity index across productive rearrangements. Here the immuneACCESS table is served through TCRdb, limited to in-frame sequences with V and J called. Missing clones are a known gap in these copies; in checked studies unresolved V genes cover under half, and the rest lacks a known reason. V and J calls and clone size are copied from that table; D and trimming were computed from the DNA. Counted in this sample were tens of thousands of clones; roughly 90% of them appeared once. 3.5% of the sample lies in the top ten.

A remark on this clone: Its specific antigen is unknown. No base quality information exists; no much larger clone differs at one position.

The material sequenced was peripheral blood. The chain couples TRBV18 to TRBJ1-1, with TRBD1 tentatively as D gene (6 bases match). The sequence came from a man aged 45-65 years with active COVID-19. The base sequence is TGTGCCAGCTCGCAGGGGCAGGGTTTAACTGAAGCTTTCTTT. Its protein product is CASSQGQGLTEAFF. With the portions outside the CDR3 filled from the reference TRBV18 and TRBJ1-1 genes, the complete variable region becomes NAGVMQNPRHLVRRRGQEARLRCSPMKGHSHVYWYRQLPEEGLKFMVYLQKENIIDESGMPKERFSAEFPKEGPSILRIQQVVRGDSAAYFCASSQGQGLTEAFFGQGTRLTVV.